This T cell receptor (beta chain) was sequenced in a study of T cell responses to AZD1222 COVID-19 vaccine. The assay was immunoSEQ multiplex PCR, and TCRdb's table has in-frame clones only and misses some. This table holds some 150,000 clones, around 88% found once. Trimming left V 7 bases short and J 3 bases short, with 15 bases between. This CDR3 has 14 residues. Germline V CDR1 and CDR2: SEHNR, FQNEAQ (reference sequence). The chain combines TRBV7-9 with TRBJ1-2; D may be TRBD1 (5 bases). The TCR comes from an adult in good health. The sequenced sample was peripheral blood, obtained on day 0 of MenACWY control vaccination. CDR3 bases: TGTGCCAGCACCAAGAACATGGGGGACTATGGCTACACCTTC. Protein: CASTKNMGDYGYTF. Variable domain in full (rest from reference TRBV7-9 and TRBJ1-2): DTGVSQNPRHKITKRGQNVTFRCDPISEHNRLYWYRQTLGQGPEFLTYFQNEAQLEKSRLLSDRFSAERPKGSFSTLEIQRTEQGDSAMYLCASTKNMGDYGYTFGSGTRLTVV.